One sample yielded the 27 T cell receptor beta chains listed below, sequenced in a study of metastatic and nonmetastatic thyroid tumors. Thyroid surgery was performed in patients who had received no treatment beforehand. TCRdb called clones again from the PCR reads with MiXCR. The sample consists of thousands of clones, 35% of them appearing once. Sequenced sample: adjacent normal tissue. Receptor source: a female donor with papillary thyroid cancer or a benign thyroid nodule (not recorded which). Some clones in this sample may be carry-over from other donors' samples.

CDR3 sequence (DNA): TGTGCCAGCAGCATTTCGCAGGGGTTCAGCACAGATACGCAGTATTTT. Its protein is CASSISQGFSTDTQYF. The J gene is TRBJ2-3, the V gene TRBV27, with a possible D match to TRBD1 (6 bases). CDR1 and CDR2 (germline): MNHEY, SMNVEV (reference sequence). CDR3 length: 16 amino acids. V dropped 6 bases and J dropped 0 bases, with 16 bases sitting between them.

This clone was seen only a few times. The chain has TRBV10-2 and TRBJ1-2, with no clear D. The CDR3 loop spans 13 amino acids. Looked up from germline, CDR1 is WSHSY and CDR2 is SAAADI. Trimming removed 5 bases from V and 1 base from J, with 8 bases in between. The chain's CDR3 is CASSPGFNYGYTF. The CDR3 DNA reads as TGCGCCAGCAGTCCCGGGTTTAACTATGGCTACACCTTC.

This chain links TRBV24-1 with TRBJ2-2, with 10 nucleotides matching TRBD2. CDR1 is KGHDR and CDR2 is SFDVKD in the germline V gene. V was clipped by 0 bases and J by 7 bases; unmatched bases: 10. This CDR3 has 18 residues. CDR3 sequence: CATSDLQPGLASVGELFF. The CDR3 DNA is TGTGCCACCAGTGATTTGCAACCGGGACTAGCGTCCGTCGGGGAGCTGTTTTTT.

V usage is TRBV5-1 and J usage is TRBJ2-1; 7 nucleotides line up with TRBD2. CDR3 size: 14 residues. CDR1 and CDR2 from the germline V gene are SGHRS and YFSETQ. The trim removed 4 bases at V and 6 bases at J, leaving 7 bases unmatched. CDR3 DNA sequence: TGCGCCAGCAGCCCGATGACTAGCAGCAATGAGCAGTTCTTC. This encodes CASSPMTSSNEQFF.

Worth noting for this clone: The junction and the germline gene differ at one end; a read error may be behind it. DNA of the CDR3: TGTGCCAGCTCAGGGGACTACGAACAGTACTTC. It codes for CASSGDYEQYF. V gene TRBV6-1 combines with J gene TRBJ2-7, with a weak D call TRBD2 (7 bases). The germline gives CDR1 MNHNS, CDR2 SASEGT. The CDR3 sequence is 11 residues long.

This clone is classed as large. CDR3 loop: CASSQTGTDEQYF. For the CDR3, the DNA is TGCGCCAGCAGCCAGACAGGGACGGACGAGCAGTACTTC. J is TRBJ2-7 and V is TRBV5-1; 7 bases align to TRBD1. Germline CDR1 is SGHRS and CDR2 is YFSETQ. Losses at the gene ends were 4 bases for V and 5 bases for J; bases not matched to a gene: 6. There are 13 residues in the CDR3.

In its sample, this clone was seen many times. The genes are TRBV6-1 and TRBJ1-6; 7 bases are shared with TRBD1. J gave up 9 bases and V 5 bases, and 4 bases lay outside the gene matches. The germline V gene encodes CDR1 MNHNS and CDR2 SASEGT. The CDR3 is made up of 13 amino acids. CDR3 sequence: CASSMAGGSPLHF. In DNA, the CDR3 is TGTGCCAGCAGTATGGCAGGGGGTTCACCCCTCCACTTT.

Concerning this clone: A much bigger clone sits one base away, suggesting this may be a read error. Other DNA sequences in this specimen translate into the identical CDR3. The gene calls are TRBV6-2 or TRBV6-3 and TRBJ1-5; 9 bases map to TRBD1. The CDR3 is 16 residues long. CDR1 MNHEY and CDR2 SVGEGT come from the germline V gene. For the CDR3, the DNA is TGTGCCAGCAGTCCCACCGGGACAGGGATCAATCGTCCCCAGCACTTT. Protein product: CASSPTGTGINRPQHF.

For this clone: The CDR3 does not end in the conserved phenylalanine or tryptophan, so this is likely a read error. The rearrangement links TRBV28 to TRBJ2-7; unclear D gene. The CDR3 extends over 14 amino acids. Germline CDR1 and CDR2: MDHEN and SYDVKM. Trimming left V 7 bases short and J 2 bases short, with 15 bases between. The CDR3, as DNA: TGTGCCAGCAAACGCTCCGGGTTCCCCTACGAGCAGTACTTA. Amino acid sequence: CASKRSGFPYEQYL.

This clone was counted a few times. The chain recombines TRBV24-1 with TRBJ2-1, with D possibly TRBD2 on 6 matching bases. The CDR3 is 16 amino acids. Deletions cut 4 bases from V and 6 bases from J, with 18 bases between. Germline assignment: CDR1 KGHDR and CDR2 SFDVKD. The CDR3, as DNA: TGTGCCACCAGTGACCAGACTAGAGGAATTCGCAATGAGCAGTTCTTC. Amino acids: CATSDQTRGIRNEQFF.

The rearrangement uses TRBV11-2 and TRBJ2-2; TRBD2 agrees at 8 bases. V lost 4 bases, J lost 0 bases, and 4 bases stayed unmatched. CDR1 and CDR2 from the germline V gene are SGHAT and FQNNGV. This CDR3 has 16 residues. The CDR3, as DNA: TGTGCCAGCAGCTATACTAGCGGACCGAACACCGGGGAGCTGTTTTTT. Translation gives CASSYTSGPNTGELFF.

V and J are TRBV20-1 and TRBJ1-2, with TRBD1 matching over 11 bases. The CDR3 is 14 amino acids. The germline gives CDR1 DFQATT, CDR2 SNEGSKA (reference sequence). V dropped 4 bases and J dropped 2; count of bases not matched to a gene: 3. CDR3 loop: CSATRDRGNYGYTF. In nucleotides, the CDR3 is TGCAGTGCTACCCGGGACAGGGGGAACTATGGCTACACCTTC.

The chain links TRBV6-1 to TRBJ1-2, with no clear D. Per the germline V gene, CDR1 is MNHNS and CDR2 is SASEGT. The CDR3 is 13 amino acids. Trimming took 4 bases from V and 3 from J, leaving 9 bases between them. CDR3 amino acids: CASSVTSHYGYTF. CDR3 in DNA: TGTGCCAGCAGTGTTACATCGCACTATGGCTACACCTTC.

The chain couples TRBV6-1 to TRBJ2-7, with D hard to call. The V and J ends lost 5 bases and 9 bases respectively, with 11 bases between them. The CDR3 covers 11 residues. Per the germline V gene, CDR1 is MNHNS and CDR2 is SASEGT. The CDR3 spells CASSQRGLQYF. DNA of the CDR3: TGTGCCAGCAGTCAACGAGGTCTGCAGTACTTC.

The chain joins TRBV6-5 to TRBJ1-2; TRBD1 matches at 10 bases. The V segment lost 6 bases and the J segment 7 bases; nucleotides outside the gene matches: 17. The germline V gene has CDR1 MNHEY and CDR2 SVGAGI. This CDR3 comprises 17 residues. CDR3 DNA sequence: TGTGCCAGCAGCCACTCACCAAAAGGACAGGGGGTTGGTGGCTACACCTTC. Its protein product is CASSHSPKGQGVGGYTF.

This clone has more than one count but fewer than ten. The V gene is TRBV11-2, the J gene TRBJ2-1; D not certain. The length of the CDR3 is 16 residues. The V and J ends lost 5 bases and 6 bases respectively, with 20 bases between them. Per the germline V gene, CDR1 is SGHAT and CDR2 is FQNNGV. The CDR3: CASSHRAPTGVNEQFF. CDR3 DNA sequence: TGTGCCAGCAGCCACCGGGCTCCCACTGGGGTCAATGAGCAGTTCTTC.

This chain uses TRBV27 with TRBJ1-2, with D unclear. Germline V gives CDR1 MNHEY, CDR2 SMNVEV (reference sequence). Trimming took off 2 bases at V and 1 base at J, with 8 bases between the two ends. The CDR3 is made up of 14 amino acids. CDR3 residues: CASSLKGGNYGYTF. The DNA of the CDR3 is TGTGCCAGCAGTTTAAAGGGCGGTAACTATGGCTACACCTTC.

This clone was seen only a few times. V gene TRBV19 combines with J gene TRBJ1-6; maybe TRBD1 (6 bases). Trimming stripped 3 bases from V and 12 bases from J, with 21 bases between. Germline lookup yields CDR1 LNHDA and CDR2 SQIVND (reference sequence). This CDR3 has 16 amino acids. CDR3 loop: CASSIRPWTVLGPLHF. The CDR3 DNA follows: TGTGCCAGTAGTATCCGGCCCTGGACAGTTTTAGGACCCCTCCACTTT.

The chain joins TRBV4-1 to TRBJ1-4, with 8 bases aligning to TRBD1. Germline V gives CDR1 MGHRA, CDR2 YSYEKL. This CDR3 has 15 residues. Unmatched junction bases numbered 6, after V lost 1 base and J lost 8 bases. DNA of the CDR3: TGCGCCAGCAGCCAAGGGACAGGGAGAAGCGAAAAACTGTTTTTT. Amino acid sequence: CASSQGTGRSEKLFF.

Concerning this clone itself: Its ends do not fully match the called genes, so a read error is possible. The CDR3 spells CASSSGQGIVKLYF. CDR3 sequence (DNA): TGCGCCAGCAGCTCCGGACAGGGTATAGTTAAGCTGTATTTT. The chain recombines TRBV5-1 with TRBJ2-2; TRBD1 aligns across 8 bases. The germline V gene has CDR1 SGHRS and CDR2 YFSETQ. The CDR3 is 14 residues long.

A few counts support this clone. This chain uses TRBV9 with TRBJ2-1; weak D call: TRBD2 (6 bases). The CDR3 is made up of 14 amino acids. Germline CDR1 and CDR2: SGDLS and YYNGEE. The V gene lost 0 bases and the J gene lost 8 bases, with 12 bases spanning the gap. The CDR3 protein is CASSVESPGDEQFF. The CDR3, as DNA: TGTGCCAGCAGCGTAGAATCTCCGGGGGATGAGCAGTTCTTC.

In this sample, this clone turned up once. The rearrangement joins TRBV5-4 to TRBJ2-1, with 12 bases identical to TRBD2. V gave up 0 bases and J gave up 4 bases; unmatched junction bases: 5. This CDR3 is built from 17 residues. CDR1 and CDR2 (germline): SGHNT, YYREEE (reference sequence). DNA for the CDR3: TGTGCCAGCAGCTTGGCCGAAGGACTAGCGGGGTACAATGAGCAGTTCTTC. Translated, it gives CASSLAEGLAGYNEQFF.

The chain's CDR3 is CASSTREGTQYF. DNA of the CDR3: TGTGCCAGCAGCACTCGAGAGGGGACGCAGTATTTT. This chain uses TRBV11-3 with TRBJ2-3; D possibly matches TRBD1 or TRBD2 (5 bases each). Germline V gene data show CDR1 as SGHNT and CDR2 as YENEEA. The germline V and J ends were trimmed by 5 bases and 9 bases, with 12 bases remaining between them. The CDR3 runs 12 residues.

The gene calls are TRBV6-1 and TRBJ1-2; maybe TRBD1 (5 bases). The CDR3 extends over 14 amino acids. Germline CDR1 MNHNS, CDR2 SASEGT. Trimming shortened V by 4 bases and J by 8 bases, and 17 bases separated the two germline ends. Here the CDR3 DNA reads TGTGCCAGCAGTGCACGGTGGGGGGGATGGGGCTACACCTTC. This gives the protein CASSARWGGWGYTF.

This clone has a handful of counts. The gene calls are TRBV6-2 or TRBV6-3 and TRBJ2-1; 7 nucleotides line up with TRBD2. J lost 4 bases, V lost 2 bases, and 5 bases had no gene match. CDR3 size: 15 residues. Germline V gives CDR1 MNHEY, CDR2 SVGEGT. CDR3 sequence: CASSYGAGSYNEQFF. The CDR3 DNA reads as TGTGCCAGCAGTTACGGAGCGGGATCGTACAATGAGCAGTTCTTC.

By its share, this clone is large (0.1 to 1%). This rearrangement joins TRBV9 to TRBJ2-7; D remains unclear. There are 11 residues in the CDR3. V gave up 3 bases and J gave up 2 bases, with 3 bases separating them. Germline V lookup: CDR1 SGDLS, CDR2 YYNGEE. The CDR3 loop is CASSDAYEQYF. CDR3 DNA: TGTGCCAGCAGCGACGCCTACGAGCAGTACTTC.

J is TRBJ2-7 and V is TRBV12-3 or TRBV12-4; TRBD2 aligns across 10 bases. CDR3 length equals 20 residues. V shed 3 bases and J 13 bases; nucleotides not matched to a gene: 30. CDR3 in amino acids: CASSFSGTGKLAGFSYDPYF. CDR3 sequence (DNA): TGTGCCAGCAGTTTCAGCGGGACAGGTAAACTAGCGGGATTCTCCTACGACCCCTACTTC.